The 20 T cell receptor beta chains given below trace back to one sample, sequenced in a study of beta chain features in type 1 diabetes (dated by TCRdb to about 2018). Libraries were built with the immunoSEQ multiplex PCR assay. The entire amount of isolated RNA was reverse transcribed using the High Capacity cDNA Reverse Transcription Kit, so the sequenced TCRB transcripts were expressed ones. TCRdb retrieved this table from immuneACCESS and kept in-frame rearrangements only. Not all clones are present; in checked studies, unresolved V genes account for under half, and no reason is known for the remainder. The sample has a few hundred thousand clones on record, more than 13% of them singletons. In total, the top ten clones hold more than 0.015% of the sample. Sequencing was carried out using naive CD4+ T cells from blood. Taken with the paper, the label for cell subset or site translates to: true naive CD4+ T cells. The receptors originated from a woman between 18 and 29 years old in good health.

This clone was counted between two and nine times. The CDR3 reads CASSVQTGLATDTQYF. The CDR3 DNA sequence: TGTGCCAGCAGCGTACAGACGGGACTAGCAACAGATACGCAGTATTTT. This sequence joins TRBV7-9 and TRBJ2-3; TRBD2 matches 9 bases. The CDR3 is 16 amino acids. V dropped 5 bases and J dropped 3; count of bases not matched to a gene: 9. Germline values: CDR1 SEHNR, CDR2 FQNEAQ (reference sequence).

This clone has just a few counts. This rearrangement joins TRBV25-1 to TRBJ2-5; TRBD2 matches 8 bases. Trimming removed 5 bases from V and 1 base from J; junction bases left unmatched: 6. Germline CDR1 and CDR2: MGHDK and SYGVNS. This CDR3 is built from 15 residues. The CDR3 DNA reads TGTGCCAGCAGTCGGAGTAGCGGGGTCCAAGAGACCCAGTACTTC. It specifies CASSRSSGVQETQYF.

This clone has only a few counts. The chain uses TRBV5-6 and TRBJ2-3; 12 bases line up with TRBD1. CDR3 length: 16 amino acids. Germline-derived CDR1 and CDR2 are SGHDT and YYEEEE. V trimming: 4 bases; J trimming: 5 bases; junction bases outside the gene matches: 8. The CDR3 sequence is CASSRDRGPSQDTQYF. As DNA, the CDR3 is TGTGCCAGCAGCAGGGACAGGGGGCCTTCACAAGATACGCAGTATTTT.

This clone was observed a few times. The J gene is TRBJ2-3, the V gene TRBV14; TRBD1 is a possible D gene (5 bases). Germline V gene data show CDR1 as SGHDN and CDR2 as FVKESK. This CDR3 has 17 amino acids. Trimming took off 4 bases at V and 0 bases at J, with 17 bases between the two ends. The CDR3 region is CASSPIDRFLSTDTQYF. In DNA, the CDR3 is TGTGCCAGCAGCCCGATCGACAGATTCCTTAGCACAGATACGCAGTATTTT.

On this clone: Distinct nucleotide sequences in the sample also encode this CDR3. The chain joins TRBV19 to TRBJ1-1; a possible D gene is TRBD1 (5 bases). The CDR3 covers 12 residues. V was clipped by 8 bases and J by 2 bases, with 9 bases between them. The germline gives CDR1 LNHDA, CDR2 SQIVND (reference sequence). For the CDR3, the DNA is TGTGCCAGTGACGACAGAAACACTGAAGCTTTCTTT. This encodes CASDDRNTEAFF.

This rearrangement joins TRBV5-4 to TRBJ2-7; 10 nucleotides match TRBD1. CDR1 SGHNT and CDR2 YYREEE come from the germline V gene (reference sequence). CDR3 length equals 15 residues. V lost 4 bases and J lost 5; bases outside the gene matches: 9. CDR3 in amino acids: CASSHSWGTGDEQYF. The CDR3 DNA is TGTGCCAGCAGCCATAGTTGGGGGACAGGGGACGAGCAGTACTTC.

The V and J genes are TRBV11-3 and TRBJ2-3, with a weak D call TRBD2 (6 bases). Germline CDR1 reads SGHNT; CDR2 reads YENEEA. The V end was cut by 5 bases, the J end by 1 base, with 10 bases between. The CDR3 totals 14 residues. CDR3 protein: CASSRSGGTDTQYF. CDR3 sequence (DNA): TGTGCCAGCAGCCGTTCGGGAGGCACAGATACGCAGTATTTT.

This clone was picked up a small number of times. This chain connects TRBV1 to TRBJ2-3; the D call TRBD2 from the table was never checked on the DNA. TRBV1 is a pseudogene. The CDR3 is 15 residues long. CDR3 nucleotide sequence: TGCACCAGCAGACAAAGCGGAGCTAGCACAGATACGCAGTATTTT. Encoded protein: CTSRQSGASTDTQYF.

This clone was seen only a few times. The chain employs TRBV28 and TRBJ2-1; TRBD2 matches 10 bases. From germline, CDR1 is MDHEN and CDR2 SYDVKM. The CDR3 contains 13 residues. V gave up 6 bases and J gave up 8 bases; unmatched junction bases: 4. DNA for the CDR3: TGTGCCAGCAGCACAAGCGGGAGGGATGAGCAGTTCTTC. Translated, it gives CASSTSGRDEQFF.

This clone has just a few counts. The sample has other DNA sequences that encode this CDR3 too. The chain has TRBV5-1 and TRBJ2-1; 15 bases map to TRBD2. This CDR3 is built from 15 residues. The V and J ends lost 2 bases and 8 bases, in that order; junction bases with no gene match: 2. Germline V gene lookup returns CDR1 SGHRS and CDR2 YFSETQ. The CDR3, as DNA: TGCGCCAGCAGCTTTGGACTAGCGGGAGGGGATGAGCAGTTCTTC. Translation gives CASSFGLAGGDEQFF.

The chain is built from TRBV29-1 and TRBJ2-3; 9 bases are a match to TRBD2. There are 14 residues in the CDR3. V was clipped by 4 bases and J by 1 base; unmatched bases: 3. Germline loops: CDR1 SQVTM, CDR2 ANQGSEA. CDR3 nucleotides: TGCAGCGTTGCTAGGACTAGCGGCACAGATACGCAGTATTTT. Translated: CSVARTSGTDTQYF.

This clone turned up a few times. The rearrangement joins TRBV18 to TRBJ1-5; no definite D call. V lost 4 bases and J lost 5, with 12 bases in between. Germline V gene lookup returns CDR1 KGHSH and CDR2 LQKENI. The CDR3 is made up of 14 amino acids. The CDR3 DNA follows: TGTGCCAGCTCACAGGAGACGGTTGATCAGCCCCAGCATTTT. As protein: CASSQETVDQPQHF.

This clone has just a few counts. The V gene is TRBV28, the J gene TRBJ2-1, with D perhaps matching TRBD2 (5 bases). Germline values: CDR1 MDHEN, CDR2 SYDVKM. V dropped 4 bases and J dropped 7 bases, with 17 bases sitting between them. The length of the CDR3 is 15 residues. CDR3 in DNA: TGTGCCAGCAGTTCTCGGACTGTTACTCGAAATGAGCAGTTCTTC. Protein sequence: CASSSRTVTRNEQFF.

This clone was picked up a small number of times. This chain's CDR3 is CASRNRGREKLFF. CDR3 nucleotides: TGTGCCAGTAGGAACAGGGGGCGCGAAAAACTGTTTTTT. The rearrangement joins TRBV6-5 to TRBJ1-4; the match to TRBD1 covers 9 bases. Germline values: CDR1 MNHEY, CDR2 SVGAGI. CDR3 length: 13 amino acids. V was pared by 9 bases and J by 8 bases, with 7 bases of the junction left unmatched.

The chain employs TRBV9 and TRBJ2-1; the match to TRBD2 covers 8 bases. The CDR3 is made up of 16 amino acids. V was pared by 0 bases and J by 5 bases, with 7 bases of the junction left unmatched. The germline V gene encodes CDR1 SGDLS and CDR2 YYNGEE. For the CDR3, the DNA is TGTGCCAGCAGCGTAGGTGCCCAGCGGGGGAACAATGAGCAGTTCTTC. Its protein is CASSVGAQRGNNEQFF.

For this clone: Different DNA sequences within this sample yield the same CDR3. This sequence joins TRBV7-9 and TRBJ2-1, with 9 nucleotides matching TRBD1. With 1 base clipped from V and 2 bases from J, the junction kept 0 bases outside the gene matches. The CDR3 consists of 15 residues. CDR1 is SEHNR and CDR2 is FQNEAQ in the germline V gene (reference sequence). CDR3 residues: CASSLGQGAYNEQFF. The CDR3 region has the DNA TGTGCCAGCAGCTTAGGACAGGGGGCCTACAATGAGCAGTTCTTC.

The J gene is TRBJ2-1, the V gene TRBV19; 10 positions match TRBD2. The trim removed 6 bases at V and 6 bases at J, leaving 11 bases unmatched. The germline gives CDR1 LNHDA, CDR2 SQIVND (reference sequence). The CDR3 is 16 residues long. The CDR3 spells CASSSPLAGVGNEQFF. The DNA for the CDR3 is TGTGCCAGTAGCTCCCCCCTAGCGGGAGTAGGCAATGAGCAGTTCTTC.

The rearrangement links TRBV10-3 to TRBJ2-7, with a weak D call TRBD2 (6 bases). Looked up from germline, CDR1 is ENHRY and CDR2 is SYGVKD. V lost 0 bases and J lost 5, with 14 bases in between. The CDR3 length is 15 residues. The CDR3 sequence is CAISESTSQDNEQYF. The CDR3 DNA sequence: TGTGCCATCAGTGAGTCCACTAGCCAAGACAACGAGCAGTACTTC.

This clone showed up just a few times. This chain joins TRBV30 and TRBJ2-7, with TRBD2 matching over 7 bases. V dropped 4 bases and J dropped 0; count of bases not matched to a gene: 3. CDR1 and CDR2 from the germline V gene are GTSNPN and SVGIG (reference sequence). The CDR3 runs 13 residues. CDR3 protein: CAWTSGGSYEQYF. The DNA of the CDR3 is TGTGCCTGGACCTCGGGGGGCTCCTACGAGCAGTACTTC.

The chain recombines TRBV5-1 with TRBJ2-1; 11 bases are shared with TRBD2. The CDR3 consists of 15 residues. V dropped 5 bases and J dropped 8; count of bases not matched to a gene: 9. Germline V CDR1 and CDR2: SGHRS, YFSETQ. CDR3 nucleotide sequence: TGCGCCAGCAGATTCCTAGCGGGAGGATGGTATGAGCAGTTCTTC. It yields the protein CASRFLAGGWYEQFF.